This TCR beta chain was retrieved from a study of cytomegalovirus exposure and HLA in healthy donors. The study sampled nominally healthy donors, though unrecorded immune exposures were likely. Notes on this clone: Its antigen is currently unknown.

V was pared by 5 bases and J by 4 bases, with 14 bases between. Germline lookup yields CDR1 KGHSH and CDR2 LQKENI. The CDR3 sequence is 15 residues long. Whole-study results and caveats: The study labeled 150 or so TCR beta chains cytomegalovirus-associated.

Amplification used 60 Vbeta primers and 13 Jbeta primers. Assay used: immunoSEQ multiplex PCR; TCRdb lists only in-frame clones, some missing. The repertoire consists of roughly 130,000 clones, with less than 85% occurring once and the leading ten covering 1%. Sequenced material: PBMCs. V is TRBV18 and J is TRBJ1-4; tentative D call: TRBD1 (6 bases). The TCR was taken from a man in his forties in good health and CMV-seronegative. CDR3 sequence (DNA): TGTGCCAGCTCAGACCCAGGGGTCTTTAATGAAAAACTGTTTTTT. Protein product: CASSDPGVFNEKLFF.